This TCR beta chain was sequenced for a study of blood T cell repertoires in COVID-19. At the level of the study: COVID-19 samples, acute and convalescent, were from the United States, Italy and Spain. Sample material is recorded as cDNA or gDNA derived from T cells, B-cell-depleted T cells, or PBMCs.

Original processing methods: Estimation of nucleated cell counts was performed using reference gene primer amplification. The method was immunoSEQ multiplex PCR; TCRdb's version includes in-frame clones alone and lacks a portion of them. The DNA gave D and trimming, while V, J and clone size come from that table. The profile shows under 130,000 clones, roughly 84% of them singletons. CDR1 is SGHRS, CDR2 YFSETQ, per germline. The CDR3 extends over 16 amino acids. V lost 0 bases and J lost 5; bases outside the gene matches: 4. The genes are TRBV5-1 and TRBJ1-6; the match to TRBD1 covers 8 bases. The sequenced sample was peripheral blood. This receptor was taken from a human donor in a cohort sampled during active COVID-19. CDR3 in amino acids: CASSLAGTGNNSPLHF. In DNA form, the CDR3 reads TGCGCCAGCAGCTTGGCCGGGACAGGAAATAATTCACCCCTCCACTTT.